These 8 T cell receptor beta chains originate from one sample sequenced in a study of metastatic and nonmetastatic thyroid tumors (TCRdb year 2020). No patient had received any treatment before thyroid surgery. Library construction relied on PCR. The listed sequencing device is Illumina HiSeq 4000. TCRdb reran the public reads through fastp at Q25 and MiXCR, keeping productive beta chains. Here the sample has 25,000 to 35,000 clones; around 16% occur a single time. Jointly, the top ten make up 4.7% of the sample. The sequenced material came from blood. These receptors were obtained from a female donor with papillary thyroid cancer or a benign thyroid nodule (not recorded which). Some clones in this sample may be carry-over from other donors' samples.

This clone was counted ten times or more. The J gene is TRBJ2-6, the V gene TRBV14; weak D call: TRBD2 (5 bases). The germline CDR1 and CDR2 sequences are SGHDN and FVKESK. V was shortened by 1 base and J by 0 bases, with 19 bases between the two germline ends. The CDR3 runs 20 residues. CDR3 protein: CASSQGRWGALGSGANVLTF. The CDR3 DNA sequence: TGTGCCAGCAGCCAAGGAAGATGGGGAGCACTCGGCTCTGGGGCCAACGTCCTGACTTTC.

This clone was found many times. The CDR3, as DNA: TGTGCCAGCAGCCAAGCTTCAGGGTGGGGGCAGTACTTC. Protein sequence: CASSQASGWGQYF. The chain couples TRBV14 to TRBJ2-7, with D tentatively TRBD1 (5 bases). The CDR3 is 13 amino acids. V dropped 1 base and J dropped 9 bases, with 13 bases sitting between them. Germline CDR1 is SGHDN and CDR2 is FVKESK.

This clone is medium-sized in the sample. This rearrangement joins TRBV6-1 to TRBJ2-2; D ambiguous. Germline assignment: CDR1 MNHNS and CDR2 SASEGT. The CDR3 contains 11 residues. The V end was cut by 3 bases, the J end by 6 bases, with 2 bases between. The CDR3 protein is CASSDSGELFF. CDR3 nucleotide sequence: TGTGCCAGCAGTGACTCCGGGGAGCTGTTTTTT.

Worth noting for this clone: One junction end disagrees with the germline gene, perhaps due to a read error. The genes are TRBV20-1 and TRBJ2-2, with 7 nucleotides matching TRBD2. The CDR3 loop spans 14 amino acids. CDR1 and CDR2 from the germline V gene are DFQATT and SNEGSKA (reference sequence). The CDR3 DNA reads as TGCAGTGCTAGTGTCGGACTAGGGGTAGGGGAGATGTTTTTT. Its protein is CSASVGLGVGEMFF.

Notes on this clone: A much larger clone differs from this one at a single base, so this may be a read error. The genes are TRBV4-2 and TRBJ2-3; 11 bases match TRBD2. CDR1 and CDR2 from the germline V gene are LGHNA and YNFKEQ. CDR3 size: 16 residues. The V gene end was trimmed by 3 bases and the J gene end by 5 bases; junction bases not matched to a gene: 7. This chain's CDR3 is CASSQGLADGIDTQYF. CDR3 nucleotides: TGTGCCAGCAGCCAGGGACTAGCGGATGGCATAGATACGCAGTATTTT.

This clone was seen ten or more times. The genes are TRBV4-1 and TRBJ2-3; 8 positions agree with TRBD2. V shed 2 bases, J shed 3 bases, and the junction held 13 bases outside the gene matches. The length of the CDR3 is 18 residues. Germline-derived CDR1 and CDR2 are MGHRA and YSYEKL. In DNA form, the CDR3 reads TGCGCCAGCAGCCAACTGGGGGGTCGGGAGGGCCGAACAGATACGCAGTATTTT. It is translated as CASSQLGGREGRTDTQYF.

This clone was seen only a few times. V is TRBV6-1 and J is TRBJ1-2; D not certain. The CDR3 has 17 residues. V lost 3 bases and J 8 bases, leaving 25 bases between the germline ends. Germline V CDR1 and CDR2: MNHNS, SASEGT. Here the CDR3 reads CASSDYRELVRLDGYTF. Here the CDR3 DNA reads TGTGCCAGCAGTGACTACCGCGAGCTCGTCCGACTCGACGGCTACACCTTC.

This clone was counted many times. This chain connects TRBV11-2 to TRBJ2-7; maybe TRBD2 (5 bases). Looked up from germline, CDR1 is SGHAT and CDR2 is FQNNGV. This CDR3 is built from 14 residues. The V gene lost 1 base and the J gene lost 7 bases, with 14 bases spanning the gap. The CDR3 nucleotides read TGTGCCAGCAGCTTAGCAAGACTAAATGGAGAGCAGTACTTC. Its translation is CASSLARLNGEQYF.